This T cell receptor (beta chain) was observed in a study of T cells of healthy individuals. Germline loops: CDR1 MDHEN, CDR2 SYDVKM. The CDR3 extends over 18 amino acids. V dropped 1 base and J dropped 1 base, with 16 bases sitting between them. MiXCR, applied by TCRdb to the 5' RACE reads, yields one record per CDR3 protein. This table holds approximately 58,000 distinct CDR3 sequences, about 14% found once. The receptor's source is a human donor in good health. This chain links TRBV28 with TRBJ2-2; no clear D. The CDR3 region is CASSLLESVGWNTGELFF. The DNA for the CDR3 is TGTGCCAGCAGTTTATTAGAAAGTGTCGGTTGGAACACCGGGGAGCTGTTTTTT.